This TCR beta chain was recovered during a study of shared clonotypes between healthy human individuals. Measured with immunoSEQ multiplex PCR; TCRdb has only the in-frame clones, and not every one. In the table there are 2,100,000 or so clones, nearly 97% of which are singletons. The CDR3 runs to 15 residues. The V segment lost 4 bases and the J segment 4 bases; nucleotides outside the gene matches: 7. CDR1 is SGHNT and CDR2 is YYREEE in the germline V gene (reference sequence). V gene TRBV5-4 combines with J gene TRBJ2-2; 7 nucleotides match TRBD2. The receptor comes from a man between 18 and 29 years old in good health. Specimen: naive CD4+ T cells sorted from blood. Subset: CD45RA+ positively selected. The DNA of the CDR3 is TGTGCCAGCAGCCCCTCTGGGGGGGGCACCGGGGAGCTGTTTTTT. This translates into CASSPSGGGTGELFF.